This T cell receptor beta chain was sequenced during a study of T cells in Graves' hyperthyroidism and ophthalmopathy. This clonotype came up many times. Germline CDR1 and CDR2: MDHEN and SYDVKM. This CDR3 is built from 15 residues. V was clipped by 4 bases and J by 1 base, with 11 bases between them. The study enrolled patients aged 18 to 65 with newly diagnosed hyperthyroidism of under 2 months' duration. Researchers amplified the TCR beta CDR3 regions from RNA transcripts. The HTBI primer set drove a first-round RT-PCR of the TCR CDR3. TCRdb called the multiplex PCR reads again in MiXCR, with one record for every CDR3 protein. The top ten clones hold 30% to 40% of a sample with more than 300,000 distinct CDR3 sequences, approximately 17% of them seen once.

The receptor was isolated from a woman younger than 45 with Graves' hyperthyroidism that later progressed to Graves' ophthalmopathy. Sequencing was carried out using blood. The chain recombines TRBV28 with TRBJ1-5; the D gene is possibly TRBD1 (6 bases). Here the CDR3 DNA reads TGTGCCAGCAGTTCCAACAGGGTGAGCAATCAGCCCCAGCATTTT. This sequence encodes CASSSNRVSNQPQHF.